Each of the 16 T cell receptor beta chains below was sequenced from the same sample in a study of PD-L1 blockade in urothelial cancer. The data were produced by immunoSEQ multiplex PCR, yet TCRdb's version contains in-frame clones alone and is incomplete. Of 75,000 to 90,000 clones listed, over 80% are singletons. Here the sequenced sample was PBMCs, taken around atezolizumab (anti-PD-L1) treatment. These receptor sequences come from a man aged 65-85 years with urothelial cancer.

The CDR3 reads CASSLRASGSDTQYF. For the CDR3, the DNA is TGCGCCAGCAGCTTACGGGCTAGCGGTTCAGATACGCAGTATTTT. The J gene is TRBJ2-3, the V gene TRBV5-1; the match to TRBD2 covers 7 bases. The CDR3 is made up of 15 amino acids. Germline-derived CDR1 and CDR2 are SGHRS and YFSETQ. The trim removed 2 bases at V and 4 bases at J, leaving 7 bases unmatched.

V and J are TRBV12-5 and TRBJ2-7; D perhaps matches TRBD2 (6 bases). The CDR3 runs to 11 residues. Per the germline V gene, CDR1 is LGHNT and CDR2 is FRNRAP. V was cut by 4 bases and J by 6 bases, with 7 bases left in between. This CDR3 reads CASGYGGEQYF. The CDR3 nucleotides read TGTGCTAGTGGTTACGGGGGCGAGCAGTACTTC.

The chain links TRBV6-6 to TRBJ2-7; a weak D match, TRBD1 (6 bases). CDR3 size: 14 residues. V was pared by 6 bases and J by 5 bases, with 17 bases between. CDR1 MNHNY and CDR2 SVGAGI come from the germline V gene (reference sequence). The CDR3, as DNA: TGTGCCAGCAGCCCCTTTCAGGGGAACCACGAGCAGTACTTC. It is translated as CASSPFQGNHEQYF.

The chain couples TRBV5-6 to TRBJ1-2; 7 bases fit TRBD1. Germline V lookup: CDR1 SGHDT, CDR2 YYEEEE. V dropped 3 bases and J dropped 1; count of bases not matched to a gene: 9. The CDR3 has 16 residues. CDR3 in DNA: TGTGCCAGCAGCTCGGGGACAGAAGGCCTTAACTATGGCTACACCTTC. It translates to CASSSGTEGLNYGYTF.

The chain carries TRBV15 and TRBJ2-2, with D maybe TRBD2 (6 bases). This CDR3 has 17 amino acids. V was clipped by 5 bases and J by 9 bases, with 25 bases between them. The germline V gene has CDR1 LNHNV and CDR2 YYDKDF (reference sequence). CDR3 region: CATSGTQVPGVVRELFF. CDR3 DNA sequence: TGTGCCACCAGCGGGACTCAGGTCCCCGGGGTGGTCCGGGAGCTGTTTTTT.

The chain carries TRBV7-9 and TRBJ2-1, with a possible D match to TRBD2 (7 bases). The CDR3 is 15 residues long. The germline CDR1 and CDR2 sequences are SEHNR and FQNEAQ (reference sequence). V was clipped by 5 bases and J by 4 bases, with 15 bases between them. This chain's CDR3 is CASSLGGGAYNEQFF. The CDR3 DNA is TGTGCCAGCAGCCTAGGAGGGGGGGCTTACAATGAGCAGTTCTTC.

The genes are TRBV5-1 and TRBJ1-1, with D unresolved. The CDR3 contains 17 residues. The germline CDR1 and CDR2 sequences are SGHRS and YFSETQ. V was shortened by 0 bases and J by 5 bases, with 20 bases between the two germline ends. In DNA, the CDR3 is TGCGCCAGCAGCTTGGCCGTGGAGAGGGTAGGAGGAACTGAAGCTTTCTTT. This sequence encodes CASSLAVERVGGTEAFF. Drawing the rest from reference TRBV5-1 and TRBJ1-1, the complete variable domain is KAGVTQTPRYLIKTRGQQVTLSCSPISGHRSVSWYQQTPGQGLQFLFEYFSETQRNKGNFPGRFSGRQFSNSRSEMNVSTLELGDSALYLCASSLAVERVGGTEAFFGQGTRLTVV.

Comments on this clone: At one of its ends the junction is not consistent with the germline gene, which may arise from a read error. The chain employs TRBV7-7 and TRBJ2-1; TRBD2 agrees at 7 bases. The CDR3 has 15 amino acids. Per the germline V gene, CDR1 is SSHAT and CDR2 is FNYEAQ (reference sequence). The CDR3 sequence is CASSLGSGHYNEQFF. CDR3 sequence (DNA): TGTGCTAGCAGCTTGGGTAGCGGGCACTACAATGAGCAGTTCTTC. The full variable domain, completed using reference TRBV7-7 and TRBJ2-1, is GAGVSQSPRYKVTKRGQDVTLRCDPISSHATLYWYQQALGQGPEFLTYFNYEAQPDKSGLPSDRFSAERPEGSISTLTIQRTEQRDSAMYRCASSLGSGHYNEQFFGPGTRLTVL.

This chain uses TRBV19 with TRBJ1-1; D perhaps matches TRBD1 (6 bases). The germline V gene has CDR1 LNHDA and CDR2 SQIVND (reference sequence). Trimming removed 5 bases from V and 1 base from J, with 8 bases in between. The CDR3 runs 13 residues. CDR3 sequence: CASSWTENTEAFF. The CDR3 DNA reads TGTGCCAGTAGTTGGACAGAGAACACTGAAGCTTTCTTT.

CDR3 DNA sequence: TGTGCCAGCAGCCCGGCAGGGACAGGGGTCCTAGTCGGCGGCTACACCTTC. Translating it yields CASSPAGTGVLVGGYTF. This chain uses TRBV7-9 with TRBJ1-2; 10 positions agree with TRBD1. Germline CDR1 and CDR2: SEHNR and FQNEAQ (reference sequence). The V and J ends lost 5 bases and 8 bases, in that order; junction bases with no gene match: 17. This CDR3 comprises 17 residues.

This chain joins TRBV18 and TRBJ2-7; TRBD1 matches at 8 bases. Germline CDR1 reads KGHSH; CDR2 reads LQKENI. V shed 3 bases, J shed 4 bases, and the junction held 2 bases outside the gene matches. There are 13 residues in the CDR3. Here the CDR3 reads CASSPDREYEQYF. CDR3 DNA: TGTGCCAGCTCACCGGACAGGGAGTACGAGCAGTACTTC.

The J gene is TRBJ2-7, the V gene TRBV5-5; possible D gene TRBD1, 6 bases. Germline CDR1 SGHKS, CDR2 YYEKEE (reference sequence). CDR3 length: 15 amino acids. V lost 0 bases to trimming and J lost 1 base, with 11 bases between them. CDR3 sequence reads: CASSLGQGLSYEQYF. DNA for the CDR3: TGTGCCAGCAGCTTGGGGCAGGGGTTATCCTACGAGCAGTACTTC.

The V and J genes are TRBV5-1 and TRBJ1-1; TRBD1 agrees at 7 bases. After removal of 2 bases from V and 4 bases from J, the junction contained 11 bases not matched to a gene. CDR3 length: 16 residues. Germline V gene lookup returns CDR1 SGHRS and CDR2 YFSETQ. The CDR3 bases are TGCGCCAGCAGCTTCCTTGGACAGGTGGGAGGCACTGAAGCTTTCTTT. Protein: CASSFLGQVGGTEAFF. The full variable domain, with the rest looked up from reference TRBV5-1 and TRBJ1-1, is KAGVTQTPRYLIKTRGQQVTLSCSPISGHRSVSWYQQTPGQGLQFLFEYFSETQRNKGNFPGRFSGRQFSNSRSEMNVSTLELGDSALYLCASSFLGQVGGTEAFFGQGTRLTVV.

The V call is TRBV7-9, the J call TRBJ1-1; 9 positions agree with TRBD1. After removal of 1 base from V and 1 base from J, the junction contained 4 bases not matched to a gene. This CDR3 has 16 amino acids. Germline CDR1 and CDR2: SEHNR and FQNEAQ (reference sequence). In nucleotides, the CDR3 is TGTGCCAGCAGCTTAGAACAGGGGGCCGGGAACACTGAAGCTTTCTTT. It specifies CASSLEQGAGNTEAFF.

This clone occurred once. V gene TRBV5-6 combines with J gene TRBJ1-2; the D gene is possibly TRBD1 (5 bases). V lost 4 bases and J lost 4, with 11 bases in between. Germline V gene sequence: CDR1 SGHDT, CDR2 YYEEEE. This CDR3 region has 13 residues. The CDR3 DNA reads TGTGCCAGCAGCCGAGACAGTTTCTATGGCTACACCTTC. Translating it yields CASSRDSFYGYTF.

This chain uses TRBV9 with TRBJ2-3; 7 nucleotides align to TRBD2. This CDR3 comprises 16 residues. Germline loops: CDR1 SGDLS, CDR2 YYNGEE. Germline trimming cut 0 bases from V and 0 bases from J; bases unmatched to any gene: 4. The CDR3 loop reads CASSVEAGRSTDTQYF. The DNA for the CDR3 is TGTGCCAGCAGCGTAGAAGCCGGGAGGAGCACAGATACGCAGTATTTT.